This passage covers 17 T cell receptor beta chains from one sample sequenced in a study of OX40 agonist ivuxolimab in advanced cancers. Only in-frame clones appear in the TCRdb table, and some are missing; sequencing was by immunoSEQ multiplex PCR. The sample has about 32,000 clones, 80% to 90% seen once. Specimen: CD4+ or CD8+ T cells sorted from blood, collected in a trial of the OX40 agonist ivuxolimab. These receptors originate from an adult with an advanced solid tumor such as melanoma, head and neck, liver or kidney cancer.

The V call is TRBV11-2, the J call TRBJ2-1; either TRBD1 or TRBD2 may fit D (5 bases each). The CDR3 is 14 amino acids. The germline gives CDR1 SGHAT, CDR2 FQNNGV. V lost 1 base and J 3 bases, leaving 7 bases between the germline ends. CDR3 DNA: TGTGCCAGCAGCTTAGCAGGGAGCTACAATGAGCAGTTCTTC. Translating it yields CASSLAGSYNEQFF.

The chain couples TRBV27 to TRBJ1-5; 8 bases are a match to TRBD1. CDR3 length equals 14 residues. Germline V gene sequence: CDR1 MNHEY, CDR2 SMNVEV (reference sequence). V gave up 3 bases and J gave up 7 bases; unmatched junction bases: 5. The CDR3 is CASSFTGGRQPQHF. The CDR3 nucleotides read TGTGCCAGCAGTTTTACAGGGGGGCGGCAGCCCCAGCATTTT.

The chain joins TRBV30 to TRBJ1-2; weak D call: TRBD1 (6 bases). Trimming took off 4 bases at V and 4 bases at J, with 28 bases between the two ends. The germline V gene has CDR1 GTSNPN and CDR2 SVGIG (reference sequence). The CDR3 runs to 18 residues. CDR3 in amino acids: CAWTHEGEHGGRSYGYTF. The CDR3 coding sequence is TGTGCCTGGACCCATGAGGGGGAACATGGGGGGAGATCCTATGGCTACACCTTC.

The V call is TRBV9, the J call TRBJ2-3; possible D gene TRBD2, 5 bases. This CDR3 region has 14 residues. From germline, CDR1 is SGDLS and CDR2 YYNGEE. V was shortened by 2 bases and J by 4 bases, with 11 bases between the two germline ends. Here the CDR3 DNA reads TGTGCCAGCAGCGTCGCCTGGAGGTCAGATACGCAGTATTTT. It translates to CASSVAWRSDTQYF.

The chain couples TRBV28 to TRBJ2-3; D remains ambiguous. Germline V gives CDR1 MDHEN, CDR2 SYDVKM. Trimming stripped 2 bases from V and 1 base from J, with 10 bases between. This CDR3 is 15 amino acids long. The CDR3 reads CASSLDPRGTDTQYF. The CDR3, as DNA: TGTGCCAGCAGTTTAGACCCACGGGGCACAGATACGCAGTATTTT.

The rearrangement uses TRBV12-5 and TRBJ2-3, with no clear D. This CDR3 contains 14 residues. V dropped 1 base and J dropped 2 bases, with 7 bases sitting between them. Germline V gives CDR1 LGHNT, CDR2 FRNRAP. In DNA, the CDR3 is TGTGCTAGTGGTTTGGGGGGAAACACAGATACGCAGTATTTT. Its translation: CASGLGGNTDTQYF.

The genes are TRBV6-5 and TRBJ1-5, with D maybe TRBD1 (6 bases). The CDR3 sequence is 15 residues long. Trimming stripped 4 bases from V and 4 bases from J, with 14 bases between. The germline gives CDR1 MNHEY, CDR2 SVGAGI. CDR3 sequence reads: CASSSLGGSNQPQHF. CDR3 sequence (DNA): TGTGCCAGCAGTTCTTTAGGGGGATCTAATCAGCCCCAGCATTTT.

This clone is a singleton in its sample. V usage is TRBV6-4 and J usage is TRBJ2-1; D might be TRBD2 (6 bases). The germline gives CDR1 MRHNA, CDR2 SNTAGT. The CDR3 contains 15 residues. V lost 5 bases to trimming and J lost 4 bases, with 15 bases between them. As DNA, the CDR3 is TGTGCCAGCAGTTTCCTCCGGGACTTATACAATGAGCAGTTCTTC. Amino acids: CASSFLRDLYNEQFF.

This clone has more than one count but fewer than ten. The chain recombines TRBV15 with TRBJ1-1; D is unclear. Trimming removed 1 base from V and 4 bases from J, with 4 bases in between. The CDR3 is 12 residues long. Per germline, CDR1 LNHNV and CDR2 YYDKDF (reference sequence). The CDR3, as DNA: TGTGCCACCAGCAGAGGAAGCACTGAAGCTTTCTTT. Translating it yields CATSRGSTEAFF.

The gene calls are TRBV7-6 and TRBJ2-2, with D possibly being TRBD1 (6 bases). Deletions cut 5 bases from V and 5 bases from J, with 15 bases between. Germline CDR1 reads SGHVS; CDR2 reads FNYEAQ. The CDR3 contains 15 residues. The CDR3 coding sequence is TGTGCCAGCAGCGGGGGCGACCGAGGAACCGGGGAGCTGTTTTTT. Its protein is CASSGGDRGTGELFF.

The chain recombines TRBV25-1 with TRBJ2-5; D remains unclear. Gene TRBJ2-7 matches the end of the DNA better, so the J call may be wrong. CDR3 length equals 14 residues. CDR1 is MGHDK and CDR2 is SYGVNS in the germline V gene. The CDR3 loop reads CASSDLEVGNEQYF. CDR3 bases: TGTGCCAGCAGTGACCTTGAGGTGGGGAACGAGCAGTACTTC.

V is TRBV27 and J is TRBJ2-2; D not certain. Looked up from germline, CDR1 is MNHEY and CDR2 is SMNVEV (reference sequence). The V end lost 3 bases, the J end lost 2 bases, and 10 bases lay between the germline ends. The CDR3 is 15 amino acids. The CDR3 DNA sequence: TGTGCCAGCAGTTTCTCTGTCTTTAACACCGGGGAGCTGTTTTTT. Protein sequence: CASSFSVFNTGELFF.

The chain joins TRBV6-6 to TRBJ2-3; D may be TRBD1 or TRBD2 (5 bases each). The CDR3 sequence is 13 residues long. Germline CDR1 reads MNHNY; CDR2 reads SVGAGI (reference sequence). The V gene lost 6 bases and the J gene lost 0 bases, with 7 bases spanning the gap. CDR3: CASSGASTDTQYF. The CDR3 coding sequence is TGTGCCAGCAGCGGGGCTAGCACAGATACGCAGTATTTT.

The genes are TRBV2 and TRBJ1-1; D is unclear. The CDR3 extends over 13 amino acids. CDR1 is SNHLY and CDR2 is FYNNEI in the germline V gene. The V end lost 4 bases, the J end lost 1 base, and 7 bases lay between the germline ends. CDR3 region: CASSGNPNTEAFF. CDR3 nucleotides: TGTGCCAGCAGTGGAAATCCGAACACTGAAGCTTTCTTT.

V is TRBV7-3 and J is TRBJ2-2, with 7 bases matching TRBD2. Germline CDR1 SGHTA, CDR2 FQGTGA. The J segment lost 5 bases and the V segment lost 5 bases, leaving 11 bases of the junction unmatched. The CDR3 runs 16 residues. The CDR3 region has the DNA TGTGCCAGCAGCCCACGGAGCGGGATAGGAACCGGGGAGCTGTTTTTT. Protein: CASSPRSGIGTGELFF.

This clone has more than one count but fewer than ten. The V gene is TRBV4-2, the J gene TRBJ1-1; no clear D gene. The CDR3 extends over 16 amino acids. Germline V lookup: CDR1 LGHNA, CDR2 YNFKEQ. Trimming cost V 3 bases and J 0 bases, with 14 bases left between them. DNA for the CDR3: TGTGCCAGCAGCCACGGAAGAGCTATCATGAACACTGAAGCTTTCTTT. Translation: CASSHGRAIMNTEAFF.

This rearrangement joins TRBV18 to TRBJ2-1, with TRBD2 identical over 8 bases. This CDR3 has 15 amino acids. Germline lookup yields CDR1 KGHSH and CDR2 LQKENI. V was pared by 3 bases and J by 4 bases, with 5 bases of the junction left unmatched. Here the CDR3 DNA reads TGTGCCAGCTCACCTATCGCTAGCGGGTACAATGAGCAGTTCTTC. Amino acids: CASSPIASGYNEQFF.